The present T cell receptor (beta chain) was sequenced within a study of blood T cell repertoires in COVID-19. The overall study: COVID-19 samples from acute and convalescent phases originated in the United States, Italy and Spain. Sample material is recorded as cDNA or gDNA derived from T cells, B-cell-depleted T cells, or PBMCs.

TCRdb's copy holds only in-frame clones and misses some; the assay was immunoSEQ multiplex PCR. The sample comprises 300,000 to 500,000 clones, 88% of which are singletons, and over 0.9% rests with the top ten. The V end lost 3 bases, the J end lost 6 bases, and 15 bases lay between the germline ends. The germline CDR1 and CDR2 sequences are SEHNR and FQNEAQ (reference sequence). The CDR3 has 15 residues. This chain joins TRBV7-9 and TRBJ2-1, with D uncertain. Specimen: PBMCs or T cells enriched from blood (not recorded which). The TCR originated in a woman between 25 and 40 years old with acute COVID-19. CDR3 in DNA: TGTGCCAGCAGCTTTTACGATGCGTCAGGCAATGAGCAGTTCTTC. This codes for CASSFYDASGNEQFF.